The 30 T cell receptor beta chains below were found in one sample sequenced in a study of cytomegalovirus exposure and HLA in healthy donors. Primers for the PCR totalled 60 Vbeta and 13 Jbeta. Assay used: immunoSEQ multiplex PCR; TCRdb lists only in-frame clones, some missing. Here the sample table reports approximately 150,000 clones. The sequenced sample was PBMCs. The source of these receptors is a young woman in good health and CMV-seronegative.

This CDR3 reads CAISESKGQSTQYF. DNA of the CDR3: TGTGCCATCAGTGAGTCGAAGGGACAGAGTACGCAGTATTTT. This chain connects TRBV10-3 to TRBJ2-3, with TRBD1 identical over 7 bases. J lost 8 bases, V lost 0 bases, and 5 bases had no gene match. This CDR3 spans 14 amino acids. Germline V gives CDR1 ENHRY, CDR2 SYGVKD.

The chain couples TRBV4-2 to TRBJ1-2; D is undetermined. V was pared by 3 bases and J by 3 bases, with 17 bases between. Germline CDR1 reads LGHNA; CDR2 reads YNFKEQ. The CDR3 has 16 residues. In DNA, the CDR3 is TGTGCCAGCAGCCACTCATCAAGAGGGCCCCACTATGGCTACACCTTC. As protein: CASSHSSRGPHYGYTF.

V usage is TRBV27 and J usage is TRBJ2-7; TRBD1 matches at 9 bases. Germline V gene sequence: CDR1 MNHEY, CDR2 SMNVEV (reference sequence). After removal of 6 bases from V and 3 bases from J, the junction contained 6 bases not matched to a gene. This CDR3 region has 14 residues. DNA of the CDR3: TGTGCCAGCAGACGAGGACAGGGGCTCTACGAGCAGTACTTC. It encodes CASRRGQGLYEQYF.

The chain is built from TRBV7-3 and TRBJ2-3, with 9 bases lining up with TRBD2. Germline V gives CDR1 SGHTA, CDR2 FQGTGA. The CDR3 runs to 15 residues. The junction had 8 bases not matched to a gene; V was cut back by 1 base and J by 9 bases. This CDR3 reads CASSLSSGRHHTQYF. As DNA, the CDR3 is TGTGCCAGCAGCTTAAGTAGCGGGAGACATCACACGCAGTATTTT.

The rearrangement links TRBV7-9 to TRBJ2-4, with D maybe TRBD2 (5 bases). The CDR3 is 15 amino acids. V dropped 0 bases and J dropped 3 bases, with 9 bases sitting between them. Germline V gives CDR1 SEHNR, CDR2 FQNEAQ (reference sequence). The CDR3 is CASSLAGVNKNIQYF. The CDR3 DNA follows: TGTGCCAGCAGCTTAGCCGGGGTCAACAAAAACATTCAGTACTTC.

The chain recombines TRBV11-1 with TRBJ2-3; 8 bases agree with TRBD2. Trimming removed 5 bases from V and 1 base from J; junction bases left unmatched: 2. Per the germline V gene, CDR1 is SGHAT and CDR2 is FQDESV (reference sequence). The CDR3 is 14 residues long. The CDR3 sequence: CASSETSGTDTQYF. In DNA, the CDR3 is TGTGCCAGCAGCGAGACTAGCGGCACAGATACGCAGTATTTT.

The chain joins TRBV7-2 to TRBJ1-2, with D tentatively TRBD1 (5 bases). The CDR3 length is 14 residues. The V gene lost 5 bases and the J gene lost 7 bases, with 17 bases spanning the gap. Germline-derived CDR1 and CDR2 are SGHTA and FQGNSA. The CDR3 loop is CASSTNQGLLGYTF. Written as DNA, the CDR3 is TGTGCCAGCAGCACCAACCAGGGTTTACTTGGCTACACCTTC.

This chain joins TRBV30 and TRBJ2-7; D is tentatively TRBD1 or TRBD2 (6 bases each). The CDR3 extends over 14 amino acids. Germline-derived CDR1 and CDR2 are GTSNPN and SVGIG (reference sequence). V was pared by 5 bases and J by 3 bases, with 17 bases between. CDR3 sequence: CAWGGGLEVYEQYF. CDR3 DNA: TGTGCCTGGGGTGGGGGGCTAGAAGTCTACGAGCAGTACTTC. The full variable domain, its missing parts supplied by reference TRBV30 and TRBJ2-7, is SQTIHQWPATLVQPVGSPLSLECTVEGTSNPNLYWYRQAAGRGLQLLFYSVGIGQISSEVPQNLSASRPQDRQFILSSKKLLLSDSGFYLCAWGGGLEVYEQYFGPGTRLTVT.

The chain couples TRBV7-8 to TRBJ2-5; 8 bases are shared with TRBD1. This CDR3 spans 16 amino acids. The J segment lost 4 bases and the V segment lost 1 base, leaving 8 bases of the junction unmatched. Germline CDR1 SGHVS, CDR2 FQNEAQ. CDR3 amino acids: CASSLGDRSGRETQYF. The DNA for the CDR3 is TGTGCCAGCAGCTTAGGGGACAGGAGCGGTAGAGAGACCCAGTACTTC.

This chain connects TRBV10-3 to TRBJ2-7; 8 nucleotides align to TRBD2. The CDR3 runs 11 residues. Germline CDR1 is ENHRY and CDR2 is SYGVKD. CDR3 DNA sequence: TGTGGTGGGGGGCGGGAGGACGAGCAGTACTTC. Its protein product is CGGGREDEQYF.

The CDR3 here is CASSIGLGNTEAFF. In DNA, the CDR3 is TGTGCCAGTAGTATAGGTCTCGGGAATACTGAAGCTTTCTTT. The chain uses TRBV19 and TRBJ1-1; no definite D call. V was clipped by 1 base and J by 5 bases, with 11 bases between them. The CDR3 runs 14 residues. Germline-derived CDR1 and CDR2 are LNHDA and SQIVND (reference sequence).

This chain joins TRBV6-4 and TRBJ2-2, with D perhaps matching TRBD1 (5 bases). With 3 bases removed from V and 3 bases from J, the gap between germline ends came to 14 bases. The CDR3 extends over 16 amino acids. Germline CDR1 is MRHNA and CDR2 is SNTAGT. The CDR3 reads CASSEAPDMYTGELFF. In DNA form, the CDR3 reads TGTGCCAGCAGTGAGGCCCCGGACATGTACACCGGGGAGCTGTTTTTT.

The CDR3 is CAYENRKNTEAFF. CDR3 nucleotide sequence: TGTGCTTACGAAAACAGGAAAAACACTGAAGCTTTCTTT. The chain carries TRBV30 and TRBJ1-1, with D maybe TRBD1 (5 bases). The CDR3 totals 13 residues. Germline V gene data show CDR1 as GTSNPN and CDR2 as SVGIG (reference sequence).

The chain employs TRBV5-8 and TRBJ2-7, with D uncertain. The CDR3 loop spans 14 amino acids. Germline CDR1 and CDR2: SGHTS and YDEGEE. Trimming left V 0 bases short and J 3 bases short, with 10 bases between. The CDR3: CASSLAGTLYEQYV. The DNA of the CDR3 is TGTGCCAGCAGCTTGGCAGGTACCCTCTACGAGCAGTACGTC.

The chain has TRBV19 and TRBJ2-7; the match to TRBD2 covers 9 bases. CDR1 and CDR2 (germline): LNHDA, SQIVND (reference sequence). The J segment lost 3 bases and the V segment lost 2 bases, leaving 2 bases of the junction unmatched. The CDR3 loop spans 14 amino acids. This chain's CDR3 is CASSISGRSYEQYF. CDR3 coding DNA: TGTGCCAGTAGTATAAGCGGGAGGAGCTACGAGCAGTACTTC.

The chain uses TRBV11-2 and TRBJ2-7, with 11 bases that match TRBD2. Trimming removed 1 base from V and 6 bases from J; junction bases left unmatched: 2. This CDR3 has 14 residues. The germline V gene encodes CDR1 SGHAT and CDR2 FQNNGV. CDR3 loop: CASSLGTSGSEQYV. In DNA form, the CDR3 reads TGTGCCAGCAGCTTAGGGACTAGCGGGTCCGAGCAGTACGTC.

V usage is TRBV7-9 and J usage is TRBJ1-2; D gene unclear. Germline V gene sequence: CDR1 SEHNR, CDR2 FQNEAQ (reference sequence). Deletions cut 1 base from V and 2 bases from J, with 5 bases between. The length of the CDR3 is 13 residues. The DNA of the CDR3 is TGTGCCAGCAGCTTAGATGGCAACTATGGCTACACCTTC. Translating it yields CASSLDGNYGYTF.

The chain joins TRBV11-2 to TRBJ1-1, with TRBD1 matching over 11 bases. Germline V gives CDR1 SGHAT, CDR2 FQNNGV. Losses at the gene ends were 1 base for V and 4 bases for J; bases not matched to a gene: 2. This CDR3 has 15 amino acids. The CDR3 region is CASSLGTGGITEAFF. CDR3 nucleotides: TGTGCCAGCAGCTTAGGGACAGGGGGCATCACTGAAGCTTTCTTT.

This chain links TRBV19 with TRBJ2-2; 9 positions agree with TRBD2. The CDR3 has 12 residues. The ends lost 6 bases at V and 10 bases at J; junction bases unmatched: 3. Germline CDR1 and CDR2: LNHDA and SQIVND (reference sequence). For the CDR3, the DNA is TGTGCCAGTAGCGGCGGGGGGGCGGAGCTGTTTTTT. This translates into CASSGGGAELFF.

The chain employs TRBV4-2 and TRBJ2-3; 7 bases fit TRBD2. The germline CDR1 and CDR2 sequences are LGHNA and YNFKEQ. The CDR3 consists of 16 residues. Trimming at V came to 0 bases and at J to 2 bases, leaving 5 bases not matched to a gene. CDR3 DNA: TGTGCCAGCAGCCAAGAGCGGACTAGTCTCACAGATACGCAGTATTTT. This encodes CASSQERTSLTDTQYF.

The CDR3 DNA reads TGTGCCAGCAGTGAATTCGGGACTAGCGCCTACGAGCAGTACTTC. Its protein product is CASSEFGTSAYEQYF. The chain uses TRBV6-1 and TRBJ2-7, with 10 bases fitting TRBD2. J lost 2 bases, V lost 2 bases, and 3 bases had no gene match. This CDR3 contains 15 residues. CDR1 is MNHNS and CDR2 is SASEGT in the germline V gene.

The genes are TRBV2 and TRBJ2-3; tentatively, D is TRBD2 (6 bases). Germline V gives CDR1 SNHLY, CDR2 FYNNEI. The ends were cut back, 6 bases at V and 2 bases at J, with 12 bases in the middle. The length of the CDR3 is 14 residues. This CDR3 is CASRRLDFTDTQYF. The CDR3 DNA reads as TGTGCCAGCAGGAGACTAGATTTCACAGATACGCAGTATTTT.

The chain is built from TRBV20-1 and TRBJ1-2; unclear D gene. Trimming took 3 bases from V and 8 from J, leaving 10 bases between them. CDR1 and CDR2 (germline): DFQATT, SNEGSKA (reference sequence). This CDR3 region has 11 residues. CDR3 DNA: TGCAGTGCTAGGGCGTCTAGGGGCTACACCTTC. This translates into CSARASRGYTF.

The chain recombines TRBV5-4 with TRBJ1-2, with D possibly TRBD1 on 5 matching bases. V was pared by 0 bases and J by 5 bases, with 11 bases between. The CDR3 has 14 amino acids. Looked up from germline, CDR1 is SGHNT and CDR2 is YYREEE (reference sequence). CDR3 sequence reads: CASSLDQGPYGYTF. CDR3 nucleotides: TGTGCCAGCAGCTTGGATCAGGGCCCGTATGGCTACACCTTC.

The genes are TRBV18 and TRBJ2-7; TRBD2 matches 13 bases. The germline V gene encodes CDR1 KGHSH and CDR2 LQKENI. The V segment lost 1 base and the J segment 1 base; nucleotides outside the gene matches: 1. The CDR3 sequence is 16 residues long. The CDR3 DNA sequence: TGTGCCAGCTCACCACAGGGACTAGCGGGATCCTACGAGCAGTACTTC. Translating it yields CASSPQGLAGSYEQYF.

V and J are TRBV7-3 and TRBJ2-1, with 9 bases aligning to TRBD1. V shed 2 bases and J 8 bases; nucleotides not matched to a gene: 7. This CDR3 has 15 amino acids. CDR1 SGHTA and CDR2 FQGTGA come from the germline V gene. Here the CDR3 DNA reads TGTGCCAGCAGCTTAGACGGGAGGACAGGGGATGAGCAGTTCTTC. Protein sequence: CASSLDGRTGDEQFF.

CDR3 in amino acids: CASSQDRGPHNEQFF. DNA for the CDR3: TGCGCCAGCAGCCAAGACAGGGGGCCTCACAATGAGCAGTTCTTC. This chain joins TRBV4-3 and TRBJ2-1, with 8 bases lining up with TRBD1. Germline CDR1 LGHNA, CDR2 YSLEER. The CDR3 loop spans 15 amino acids. Unmatched junction bases numbered 3, after V lost 0 bases and J lost 5 bases.

This chain uses TRBV28 with TRBJ2-7, with 7 bases aligning to TRBD2. From germline, CDR1 is MDHEN and CDR2 SYDVKM. V dropped 6 bases and J dropped 4; count of bases not matched to a gene: 12. This CDR3 comprises 15 residues. The CDR3 spells CASRSRGDGEYEQYF. The CDR3 DNA is TGTGCCAGCAGGTCTCGGGGGGACGGGGAATACGAGCAGTACTTC.

V is TRBV7-3 and J is TRBJ2-1, with D tentatively TRBD2 (5 bases). The CDR3 spans 13 residues. V lost 4 bases and J 9 bases, leaving 13 bases between the germline ends. Germline V lookup: CDR1 SGHTA, CDR2 FQGTGA. The CDR3 DNA reads as TGTGCCAGCAGCTCCGGAGGTTCGGCTGAGCAGTTCTTC. Its translation: CASSSGGSAEQFF.

This chain joins TRBV19 and TRBJ2-1; 7 positions match TRBD1. Germline CDR1 and CDR2: LNHDA and SQIVND (reference sequence). The CDR3 contains 16 residues. V was clipped by 5 bases and J by 6 bases; unmatched bases: 13. The CDR3: CASSVRQGWALNEQFF. The DNA of the CDR3 is TGTGCCAGTAGTGTTCGACAGGGTTGGGCTCTCAATGAGCAGTTCTTC.